The 19 T cell receptor beta chains in this list originate from one sample, sequenced in a study of the immune and genomic landscape of osteosarcoma. Generated by immunoSEQ multiplex PCR, the TCRdb table keeps only in-frame clones and is missing some. The table includes about 5,900 clones, 65% to 70% detected once. Poor-prognosis osteosarcoma patients supplied post-treatment primary, local recurrence and metastasis tumor specimens. The sequencing sample was made of osteosarcoma tumor tissue from the lung. Receptors originate from a human donor with osteosarcoma.

The CDR3 bases are TGTGCCAGCAGCGCCCCGGACATGGGGAACACTGAAGCTTTCTTT. Residues: CASSAPDMGNTEAFF. The chain uses TRBV7-9 and TRBJ1-1, with a tentative D call TRBD1 (5 bases). V dropped 5 bases and J dropped 1 base, with 14 bases sitting between them. Germline V CDR1 and CDR2: SEHNR, FQNEAQ (reference sequence). The CDR3 is 15 amino acids.

Only a few counts were recorded for this clone. The rearrangement links TRBV7-9 to TRBJ1-1; D possibly corresponds to TRBD1 (5 bases). The CDR3 has 14 residues. V was shortened by 1 base and J by 11 bases, with 17 bases between the two germline ends. Germline V gene sequence: CDR1 SEHNR, CDR2 FQNEAQ (reference sequence). The CDR3 nucleotides are TGTGCCAGCAGCTTAGATAAGGGGTTCAACGAGGCTTTCTTT. Translation: CASSLDKGFNEAFF.

This clone was detected only a few times. The rearrangement links TRBV19 to TRBJ1-5, with TRBD1 as a possible D gene (5 bases). V was shortened by 3 bases and J by 5 bases, with 11 bases between the two germline ends. The CDR3 is made up of 14 amino acids. Looked up from germline, CDR1 is LNHDA and CDR2 is SQIVND (reference sequence). In DNA, the CDR3 is TGTGCCAGTAGTATGTCGGGGGAGTATCAGCCCCAGCATTTT. It codes for CASSMSGEYQPQHF.

The genes are TRBV2 and TRBJ2-5; the match to TRBD2 covers 10 bases. This CDR3 spans 14 amino acids. Germline loops: CDR1 SNHLY, CDR2 FYNNEI. The J segment lost 4 bases and the V segment lost 7 bases, leaving 6 bases of the junction unmatched. The CDR3 loop reads CASIAGGQGETQYF. CDR3 sequence (DNA): TGTGCCAGCATAGCGGGGGGCCAGGGAGAGACCCAGTACTTC. The variable domain in full, with the rest retrieved from reference TRBV2 and TRBJ2-5, is EPEVTQTPSHQVTQMGQEVILRCVPISNHLYFYWYRQILGQKVEFLVSFYNNEISEKSEIFDDQFSVERPDGSNFTLKIRSTKLEDSAMYFCASIAGGQGETQYFGPGTRLLVL.

The chain recombines TRBV29-1 with TRBJ1-2, with 7 bases fitting TRBD1. Germline V lookup: CDR1 SQVTM, CDR2 ANQGSEA. V shed 7 bases and J 3 bases; nucleotides not matched to a gene: 2. This CDR3 spans 11 amino acids. CDR3 loop: CSAGQDYGYTF. The DNA for the CDR3 is TGCAGCGCTGGACAGGACTATGGCTACACCTTC.

This clone showed up just once. The gene calls are TRBV27 and TRBJ1-1; no firm D call. The germline V and J ends were trimmed by 2 bases and 0 bases, with 13 bases remaining between them. From germline, CDR1 is MNHEY and CDR2 SMNVEV (reference sequence). The CDR3 consists of 16 residues. The CDR3 region is CASSLGVPPMNTEAFF. The CDR3 DNA follows: TGTGCCAGCAGTTTAGGGGTCCCCCCGATGAACACTGAAGCTTTCTTT.

V usage is TRBV25-1 and J usage is TRBJ1-3, with 9 bases aligning to TRBD1. With V trimmed by 5 bases and J by 4 bases, 3 bases remained unmatched. This CDR3 spans 14 amino acids. Germline lookup yields CDR1 MGHDK and CDR2 SYGVNS. The CDR3 here is CASSTGGFGNTIYF. For the CDR3, the DNA is TGTGCCAGCAGTACAGGGGGCTTCGGAAACACCATATATTTT.

The count of this clone is one. The CDR3 DNA follows: TGTGCCAGCAGTTCGAATACTGAAGCTTTCTTT. Protein: CASSSNTEAFF. The V gene is TRBV6-6, the J gene TRBJ1-1; D is undetermined. CDR1 and CDR2 from the germline V gene are MNHNY and SVGAGI (reference sequence). There are 11 residues in the CDR3. V lost 4 bases and J lost 5, with 5 bases in between.

This clone was observed once. The chain couples TRBV19 to TRBJ2-1; possible D gene TRBD2, 7 bases. CDR1 is LNHDA and CDR2 is SQIVND in the germline V gene (reference sequence). Trimming removed 10 bases at V and 5 bases at J, with 15 bases between. The CDR3 spans 13 residues. The CDR3 DNA is TGTGCCACCGGGGGGCAAGGGGACAATGAGCAGTTCTTC. Its translation: CATGGQGDNEQFF.

V gene TRBV7-9 combines with J gene TRBJ1-2, with a possible D match to TRBD1 (6 bases). From germline, CDR1 is SEHNR and CDR2 FQNEAQ (reference sequence). The CDR3 length is 15 residues. Trimming took 5 bases from V and 6 from J, leaving 19 bases between them. The CDR3 nucleotides are TGTGCCAGCAGCCCTTTGGACAGTAGGTCCAATGGCTACACCTTC. As protein: CASSPLDSRSNGYTF.

The rearrangement links TRBV5-4 to TRBJ2-1; TRBD2 aligns across 7 bases. The length of the CDR3 is 16 residues. CDR1 is SGHNT, CDR2 YYREEE, per germline (reference sequence). The junction had 11 bases not matched to a gene; V was cut back by 0 bases and J by 8 bases. This chain's CDR3 is CASSLAASGGGDEQFF. In nucleotides, the CDR3 is TGTGCCAGCAGCTTGGCGGCTAGCGGAGGAGGCGATGAGCAGTTCTTC.

V gene TRBV4-2 combines with J gene TRBJ2-4; 14 bases are shared with TRBD2. Trimming at V came to 3 bases and at J to 7 bases, leaving 5 bases not matched to a gene. Germline V gene data show CDR1 as LGHNA and CDR2 as YNFKEQ. The CDR3 consists of 16 residues. As DNA, the CDR3 is TGTGCCAGCAGCCAGACTAGCGGGGGGGTTCGGAACATTCAGTACTTC. Its protein product is CASSQTSGGVRNIQYF.

The genes are TRBV11-2 and TRBJ1-1, with D unclear. The CDR3 loop spans 13 amino acids. Germline loops: CDR1 SGHAT, CDR2 FQNNGV. Trimming stripped 4 bases from V and 7 bases from J, with 13 bases between. CDR3 residues: CASSSRTESEAFF. The DNA for the CDR3 is TGTGCCAGCAGCTCTCGGACGGAGAGTGAAGCTTTCTTT.

Only one count was recorded for this clone. CDR3 coding DNA: TGTGCCAGCTCACCAATGCCCGTTTTGGCAAACACTGAAGCTTTCTTT. Its translation is CASSPMPVLANTEAFF. The rearrangement joins TRBV18 to TRBJ1-1; no firm D call. Per the germline V gene, CDR1 is KGHSH and CDR2 is LQKENI. The CDR3 spans 16 residues. V was shortened by 2 bases and J by 2 bases, with 15 bases between the two germline ends.

The chain recombines TRBV29-1 with TRBJ2-3; the D gene could be TRBD1 or TRBD2 (5 bases each). Per germline, CDR1 SQVTM and CDR2 ANQGSEA. The V end was cut by 6 bases, the J end by 7 bases, with 11 bases between. The CDR3 has 11 amino acids. The CDR3 DNA reads TGCAGCGTACTAGAGGGGAATACGCAGTATTTT. Protein: CSVLEGNTQYF.

This clone ranks as medium-sized. This chain connects TRBV5-8 to TRBJ1-1; D remains unclear. The CDR3 consists of 13 residues. V was clipped by 1 base and J by 2 bases, with 6 bases between them. The germline V gene has CDR1 SGHTS and CDR2 YDEGEE. CDR3 coding DNA: TGTGCCAGCAGCTTGCGGATTAACACTGAAGCTTTCTTT. Translation gives CASSLRINTEAFF.

This chain joins TRBV19 and TRBJ2-1, with D possibly being TRBD1 or TRBD2 (5 bases each). Germline V gives CDR1 LNHDA, CDR2 SQIVND (reference sequence). V was clipped by 5 bases and J by 6 bases, with 11 bases between them. CDR3 length: 13 residues. The CDR3: CASSWDPRNEQFF. CDR3 DNA sequence: TGTGCCAGTAGTTGGGACCCACGCAATGAGCAGTTCTTC.

By proportion, this clone is large. The chain couples TRBV7-9 to TRBJ2-1; 10 bases match TRBD2. The V and J ends lost 2 bases and 5 bases, in that order; junction bases with no gene match: 9. Per the germline V gene, CDR1 is SEHNR and CDR2 is FQNEAQ (reference sequence). The CDR3 extends over 17 amino acids. CDR3: CASSLSQTSGTDNEQFF. CDR3 DNA: TGTGCCAGCAGCTTATCCCAAACTAGCGGGACCGACAATGAGCAGTTCTTC.

In this sample, this clone is medium-sized. The chain has TRBV27 and TRBJ1-2; no firm D call. The V end was cut by 5 bases, the J end by 3 bases, with 7 bases between. The CDR3 loop spans 12 amino acids. Germline loops: CDR1 MNHEY, CDR2 SMNVEV (reference sequence). The CDR3 region is CASSPRDYGYTF. The DNA for the CDR3 is TGTGCCAGCAGTCCCCGGGACTATGGCTACACCTTC.